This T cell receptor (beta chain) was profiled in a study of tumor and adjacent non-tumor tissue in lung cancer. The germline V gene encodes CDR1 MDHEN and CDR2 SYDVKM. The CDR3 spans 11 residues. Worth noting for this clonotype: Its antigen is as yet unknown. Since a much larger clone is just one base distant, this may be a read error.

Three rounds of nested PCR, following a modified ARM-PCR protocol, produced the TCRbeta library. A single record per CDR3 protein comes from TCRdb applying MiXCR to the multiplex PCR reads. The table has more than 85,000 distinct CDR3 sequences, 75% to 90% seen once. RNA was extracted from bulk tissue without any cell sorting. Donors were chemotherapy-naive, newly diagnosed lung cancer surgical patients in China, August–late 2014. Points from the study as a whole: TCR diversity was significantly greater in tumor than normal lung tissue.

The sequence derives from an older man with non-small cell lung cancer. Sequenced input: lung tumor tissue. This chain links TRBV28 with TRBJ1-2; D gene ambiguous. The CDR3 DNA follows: TGTGCCAGCAGTCCCCGACTCGGCTACAGCTTC. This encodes CASSPRLGYSF.